This T cell receptor (beta chain) was identified in a study of blood T cell repertoires in COVID-19. Background on the study: Samples of COVID-19 (acute and convalescent) were obtained from the United States, Italy and Spain. PBMCs, B-cell-depleted T cells, or T cells were the source of the cDNA or gDNA that made up the material.

The data were produced by immunoSEQ multiplex PCR, yet TCRdb's version contains in-frame clones alone and is incomplete. The sample contains about 150,000 clones, 65% to 90% of which appear only once. This CDR3 has 15 amino acids. J was trimmed by 2 bases and V by 4 bases; bases with no gene match: 4. Germline-derived CDR1 and CDR2 are MNHEY and SVGEGT. This sequence was found in an older man with acute or convalescent COVID-19. Sequencing used peripheral blood. The chain joins TRBV6-2 or TRBV6-3 to TRBJ2-3; 9 bases align to TRBD2. The DNA of the CDR3 is TGTGCCAGCAGTTTGACTAGCGGCCTCACAGATACGCAGTATTTT. Amino acid sequence: CASSLTSGLTDTQYF.